One sample yielded the 21 T cell receptor beta chains listed below, sequenced in a study of blood T cells in healthy people across ages. For the second PCR, which ran for 7 to 11 cycles, a sample-barcoded 5' primer and a J-beta primer mix were used. MiXCR, applied by TCRdb to the 5' RACE reads, yields one record per CDR3 protein. Altogether 600,000 to 850,000 distinct CDR3 sequences are present, roughly two fifths being singletons, with the ten largest covering 20% to 25%. Sequencing was carried out using blood. The receptors shown here come from an older woman in good health.

The chain is built from TRBV9 and TRBJ2-1; D possibly corresponds to TRBD1 (6 bases). V was pared by 2 bases and J by 8 bases, with 14 bases between. Per the germline V gene, CDR1 is SGDLS and CDR2 is YYNGEE. This CDR3 comprises 14 residues. CDR3 region: CASSVTGQYDEQFF. The CDR3 DNA reads as TGTGCCAGCAGCGTGACAGGACAATACGATGAGCAGTTCTTC.

This clonotype was recorded many times. The chain couples TRBV5-1 to TRBJ2-7; perhaps TRBD1 as D (5 bases). CDR1 is SGHRS, CDR2 YFSETQ, per germline. V dropped 0 bases and J dropped 1 base, with 8 bases sitting between them. CDR3 length: 14 amino acids. The CDR3 here is CASSLETGSYEQYF. In nucleotides, the CDR3 is TGCGCCAGCAGCTTGGAAACAGGTTCCTACGAGCAGTACTTC.

This chain uses TRBV20-1 with TRBJ2-7, with D unresolved. Germline V CDR1 and CDR2: DFQATT, SNEGSKA (reference sequence). CDR3 length: 12 amino acids. V was cut by 6 bases and J by 0 bases, with 9 bases left in between. The CDR3 loop is CSADRSSYEQYF. CDR3 coding DNA: TGCAGTGCCGACCGATCCTCCTACGAGCAGTACTTC.

The J gene is TRBJ1-5, the V gene TRBV5-5; no clear D gene. The CDR3 length is 15 residues. Germline assignment: CDR1 SGHKS and CDR2 YYEKEE (reference sequence). Trimming stripped 2 bases from V and 2 bases from J, with 11 bases between. The CDR3 reads CASSFTYLRNQPQHF. CDR3 in DNA: TGTGCCAGCAGCTTCACATACCTCCGCAATCAGCCCCAGCATTTT.

The CDR3 bases are TGCAGTGCTAGAGATCCGGCTATAGGGGAGACCCAGTACTTC. Protein product: CSARDPAIGETQYF. V usage is TRBV20-1 and J usage is TRBJ2-7; D uncertain. The J call may be in error: the DNA end matches TRBJ2-5 better. The CDR3 runs 14 residues. The germline V gene has CDR1 DFQATT and CDR2 SNEGSKA (reference sequence).

Only a few counts were recorded for this clonotype. CDR3 region: CASSYTSPSGRWSSYNEQFF. DNA of the CDR3: TGTGCCAGCAGTTATACGAGTCCCAGCGGGAGGTGGAGCTCCTACAATGAGCAGTTCTTC. The rearrangement links TRBV6-5 to TRBJ2-1; 9 bases line up with TRBD2. The germline V gene encodes CDR1 MNHEY and CDR2 SVGAGI. V shed 3 bases, J shed 0 bases, and the junction held 15 bases outside the gene matches. The CDR3 sequence is 20 residues long.

A word on this clonotype: The germline gene is not matched at one end of the junction; a read error may be the cause. The J gene is TRBJ2-1, the V gene TRBV7-8, with 9 bases fitting TRBD2. Germline CDR1 and CDR2: SGHVS and FQNEAQ. The CDR3 sequence is 17 residues long. The CDR3 region is CASGLEQREALPFKQFF. DNA of the CDR3: TGTGCCAGCGGCTTAGAACAGCGGGAGGCCCTTCCATTTAAGCAGTTCTTC.

This clonotype was seen a handful of times. The rearrangement joins TRBV7-9 to TRBJ2-1; perhaps TRBD2 as D (7 bases). Germline loops: CDR1 SEHNR, CDR2 FQNEAQ (reference sequence). The V end lost 5 bases, the J end lost 2 bases, and 16 bases lay between the germline ends. This CDR3 contains 16 residues. The CDR3 loop reads CASSPTGGQPYNEQFF. In DNA form, the CDR3 reads TGTGCCAGCAGCCCTACGGGGGGACAACCCTACAATGAGCAGTTCTTC.

This clonotype appeared once. The chain is built from TRBV15 and TRBJ2-4, with D possibly being TRBD1 (7 bases). V dropped 11 bases and J dropped 2 bases, with 25 bases sitting between them. This CDR3 contains 17 residues. The germline V gene has CDR1 LNHNV and CDR2 YYDKDF (reference sequence). The CDR3 bases are TGTGCCGCCGAAGGAGGAGGGGGCCGAGGAACCAAAAACATTCAGTACTTC. Protein sequence: CAAEGGGGRGTKNIQYF.

A few counts support this clonotype. The chain combines TRBV5-5 with TRBJ2-5; TRBD2 aligns across 8 bases. The germline gives CDR1 SGHKS, CDR2 YYEKEE (reference sequence). Trimming removed 2 bases from V and 0 bases from J; junction bases left unmatched: 0. The CDR3 covers 14 residues. The DNA of the CDR3 is TGTGCCAGCAGCTTTAGCGGGGACCAAGAGACCCAGTACTTC. Its protein product is CASSFSGDQETQYF.

This sequence joins TRBV7-6 and TRBJ2-1; TRBD2 matches at 8 bases. The J call is in doubt because the DNA end fits TRBJ2-7 better. CDR1 and CDR2 (germline): SGHVS, FNYEAQ. The CDR3 loop spans 16 amino acids. The CDR3 region has the DNA TGTGCCAGCAGCGAAAAACTAGCGGACTCCTACAATGAGCAGTACTTC. This encodes CASSEKLADSYNEQYF.

This rearrangement joins TRBV7-9 to TRBJ2-7; D tentatively fits TRBD1 or TRBD2 (5 bases each). Trimming removed 5 bases from V and 5 bases from J, with 22 bases in between. There are 16 residues in the CDR3. Germline V gene sequence: CDR1 SEHNR, CDR2 FQNEAQ (reference sequence). Here the CDR3 DNA reads TGTGCCAGCAGCCCCCCGGGACGGACCCCTTTCGACGAGCAGTACTTC. It specifies CASSPPGRTPFDEQYF. The variable domain in full, completed from reference TRBV7-9 and TRBJ2-7, reads DTGVSQNPRHKITKRGQNVTFRCDPISEHNRLYWYRQTLGQGPEFLTYFQNEAQLEKSRLLSDRFSAERPKGSFSTLEIQRTEQGDSAMYLCASSPPGRTPFDEQYFGPGTRLTVT.

This chain uses TRBV12-3 or TRBV12-4 with TRBJ1-2; 7 bases line up with TRBD1. The CDR3 spans 15 residues. Germline trimming cut 0 bases from V and 1 base from J; bases unmatched to any gene: 2. The CDR3 here is CASSLAGTVNYGYTF. The CDR3 DNA reads TGTGCCAGCAGTTTAGCAGGGACAGTTAACTATGGCTACACCTTC.

This clonotype showed up just once. CDR3 DNA sequence: TGTGCCAGCAGTTTAGTCCGAGGACCCTACGAGCAGTACTTC. Its protein product is CASSLVRGPYEQYF. This sequence joins TRBV28 and TRBJ2-7; D unclear. The CDR3 extends over 14 amino acids. Per germline, CDR1 MDHEN and CDR2 SYDVKM. V was cut by 2 bases and J by 2 bases, with 10 bases left in between.

This sequence joins TRBV27 and TRBJ1-2, with 9 bases aligning to TRBD1. Germline CDR1 is MNHEY and CDR2 is SMNVEV (reference sequence). CDR3 length equals 13 residues. Trimming removed 8 bases from V and 7 bases from J; junction bases left unmatched: 8. This CDR3 reads CASGVQGALGYTF. CDR3 in DNA: TGTGCCAGCGGAGTACAGGGGGCGCTTGGCTACACCTTC.

V is TRBV7-2 and J is TRBJ1-5; D is possibly TRBD1 (5 bases). Trimming took 5 bases from V and 8 from J, leaving 16 bases between them. CDR1 and CDR2 from the germline V gene are SGHTA and FQGNSA. The CDR3 has 14 residues. For the CDR3, the DNA is TGTGCCAGCAGCGCCGGGACCGTCGGCAAGCCCCAGCATTTT. Its translation: CASSAGTVGKPQHF.

The chain links TRBV29-1 to TRBJ2-3, with TRBD1 matching 8 bases. This CDR3 region has 14 residues. From germline, CDR1 is SQVTM and CDR2 ANQGSEA. V trimming: 6 bases; J trimming: 2 bases; junction bases outside the gene matches: 7. The CDR3 DNA follows: TGCAGCGTCATGACAGGGGCCAACACAGATACGCAGTATTTT. Translated: CSVMTGANTDTQYF.

This chain connects TRBV20-1 to TRBJ2-3, with D perhaps TRBD2 (5 bases). The germline V gene has CDR1 DFQATT and CDR2 SNEGSKA (reference sequence). The CDR3 is 15 amino acids. The V end lost 5 bases, the J end lost 5 bases, and 20 bases lay between the germline ends. The chain's CDR3 is CSAPKAASSGDTQYF. As DNA, the CDR3 is TGCAGTGCTCCAAAGGCGGCCTCCAGCGGAGATACGCAGTATTTT.

The gene calls are TRBV6-4 and TRBJ1-5; 7 bases are shared with TRBD1. The germline gives CDR1 MRHNA, CDR2 SNTAGT. This CDR3 region has 17 residues. J was trimmed by 4 bases and V by 0 bases; bases with no gene match: 9. CDR3 coding DNA: TGTGCCAGCAGTGACTCGAACTGGAGACAGGGTAATCAGCCCCAGCATTTT. This translates into CASSDSNWRQGNQPQHF.

Only a few counts were recorded for this clonotype. The chain has TRBV10-3 and TRBJ1-1; TRBD1 matches 7 bases. The germline V gene has CDR1 ENHRY and CDR2 SYGVKD. The CDR3 covers 13 residues. V dropped 4 bases and J dropped 5; count of bases not matched to a gene: 4. The CDR3 spells CAISGGQRTEAFF. In nucleotides, the CDR3 is TGTGCCATCAGTGGGGGACAGCGGACTGAAGCTTTCTTT.

V gene TRBV11-2 combines with J gene TRBJ2-5; a weak D match, TRBD2 (6 bases). The V and J ends lost 7 bases and 3 bases respectively, with 15 bases between them. Per the germline V gene, CDR1 is SGHAT and CDR2 is FQNNGV. CDR3 size: 14 residues. The CDR3 sequence is CASNSPRGEETQYF. CDR3 nucleotides: TGTGCCAGCAACTCCCCGCGGGGCGAAGAGACCCAGTACTTC.